A single sample is the source of the 13 T cell receptor beta chains below, sequenced in a study of CD8+CD57+ T cells in acquired aplastic anemia. Sequenced patients had shown CD8+CD57+ cell expansion by flow cytometry. Both TCR beta VDJ combination and CDR3 sequence profiling were carried out. Genomic DNA was the template for this profiling. TCRdb re-called the reads with MiXCR, one entry per CDR3 protein. The sample includes 200,000 to 300,000 distinct CDR3 sequences, approximately 82% of them seen just once. The sequencing input was sorted CD4+, CD8+, or CD8+CD57+ T cells (not recorded which) from PBMCs. The receptors were gathered from a human donor with aplastic anemia.

For this clonotype: Since no conserved phenylalanine or tryptophan closes the CDR3, a read error is the likely cause. It is unclear where the CDR3 begins or ends on the DNA, so no DNA is shown, and the CDR3 is as TCRdb lists it. The chain recombines TRBV2 with TRBJ2-3; TRBD2, the D gene given by the table, was not confirmed from the DNA. The CDR3 is made up of 13 amino acids, end residues included. In germline, CDR1 is SNHLY, CDR2 FYNNEI. CDR3 sequence: CASRDSSGVYNDQ.

The table lists this clonotype with a count of one. The CDR3 does not close with the conserved phenylalanine or tryptophan, likely indicating a read error. Because the CDR3's place on the DNA is in doubt, the DNA is left out and the CDR3 is given as listed by TCRdb. The CDR3 loop reads CATSGGSGQETQHL. This chain connects TRBV2 to TRBJ2-5; the table's D call of TRBD2 was not tested on the DNA. The CDR3 has 14 residues if both end residues are counted. Germline V gives CDR1 SNHLY, CDR2 FYNNEI.

In this sample, this clonotype turned up a few times. The junction does not match germline at one end; this may be a read error. The chain joins TRBV10-2 to TRBJ2-3, with 8 bases aligning to TRBD2. The CDR3 is 16 residues long. The germline CDR1 and CDR2 sequences are WSHSY and SAAADI. In nucleotides, the CDR3 is TGCGCCAGCGGTGATCCGGCGGGGGGTAGGACAGATACGCAGTATTTT. This gives the protein CASGDPAGGRTDTQYF.

This CDR3 is CASSGASGGVNEQFF. CDR3 bases: TGTGCCAGCAGTGGGGCTAGCGGGGGCGTGAATGAGCAGTTCTTC. V gene TRBV6-4 combines with J gene TRBJ2-1; 10 bases agree with TRBD2. This CDR3 is 15 amino acids long. V dropped 4 bases and J dropped 7; count of bases not matched to a gene: 7. CDR1 is MRHNA, CDR2 SNTAGT, per germline.

Comment on this clonotype: As the CDR3 is not closed by the conserved phenylalanine or tryptophan, this likely results from a read error. The limits of the CDR3 on the DNA are not certain, so only TCRdb's listed CDR3 is given. The chain uses TRBV7-9 and TRBJ2-7. Germline V gene lookup returns CDR1 SEHNR and CDR2 FQNEAQ (reference sequence). A total of 12 residues make up the CDR3, ends included. CDR3 in amino acids: CATSLGMSDEYN.

In this sample, this clonotype turned up once. At one end the junction does not follow the germline gene, possibly because of a read error. The chain couples TRBV15 to TRBJ2-3; tentatively, D is TRBD2 (5 bases). Germline CDR1 LNHNV, CDR2 YYDKDF (reference sequence). This CDR3 has 14 residues. CDR3 sequence reads: CATRSGGGPETQYF. Here the CDR3 DNA reads TGTGCCACCAGGAGTGGCGGCGGGCCAGAGACCCAGTACTTT.

With regard to this clonotype: The junction and the germline gene differ at one end; a read error may be behind it. The chain is built from TRBV7-2 and TRBJ1-1; D is possibly TRBD1 (5 bases). Germline V gene data show CDR1 as SGHTA and CDR2 as FQGNSA. This CDR3 is 15 amino acids long. CDR3 in amino acids: CASSTDVAGNTDAFF. The CDR3 DNA follows: TGTGCCAGCAGCACTGATGTGGCAGGGAACACTGACGCTTTCTTT.

The V call is TRBV5-6, the J call TRBJ2-3, with D perhaps given as TRBD1 or TRBD2 (5 bases each). The germline CDR1 and CDR2 sequences are SGHDT and YYEEEE. The CDR3 contains 15 residues. Trimming left V 1 base short and J 4 bases short, with 13 bases between. The CDR3 DNA follows: TGTGCCAGCAGCTTGCCTAGGGACGGGCCAGATACGCAGTATTTT. This gives the protein CASSLPRDGPDTQYF.

The table lists this clonotype with a few counts. This chain links TRBV7-9 with TRBJ1-1; 7 bases are shared with TRBD1. Germline V gene lookup returns CDR1 SEHNR and CDR2 FQNEAQ (reference sequence). CDR3 length equals 15 residues. Trimming removed 3 bases from V and 13 bases from J; junction bases left unmatched: 17. The CDR3 loop reads CASSFQRRGGTDDFF. In nucleotides, the CDR3 is TGTGCCAGCAGCTTTCAAAGAAGAGGGGGCACCGATGATTTCTTT.

As regards this clonotype: Its ends do not fully match the called genes, so a read error is possible. The chain couples TRBV19 to TRBJ1-5, with D perhaps TRBD1 (5 bases). There are 15 residues in the CDR3. The germline V gene encodes CDR1 LNHDA and CDR2 SQIVND (reference sequence). CDR3 sequence reads: CASSGTGLANQDQLF. DNA for the CDR3: TGTGCCAGTAGTGGGACTGGCCTGGCCAATCAGGACCAGCTCTTT. Full variable domain (missing parts from reference TRBV19 and TRBJ1-5): DGGITQSPKYLFRKEGQNVTLSCEQNLNHDAMYWYRQDPGQGLRLIYYSQIVNDFQKGDIAEGYSVSREKKESFPLTVTSAQKNPTAFYLCASSGTGLANQDQLFGDGTRLSIL.

This clonotype occurred a few times. The chain has TRBV13 and TRBJ1-1; no definite D call. This CDR3 region has 15 residues. Trimming took 2 bases from V and 1 from J, leaving 11 bases between them. Germline CDR1 reads PRHDT; CDR2 reads FYEKMQ (reference sequence). The CDR3 protein is CASSLRLAGNTEAFF. CDR3 DNA: TGTGCCAGCAGCTTACGGCTAGCGGGGAACACTGAAGCTTTCTTT.

The V and J genes are TRBV9 and TRBJ2-7; 8 bases match TRBD1. The CDR3 length is 14 residues. The V gene's germline CDR1 is SGDLS and CDR2 YYNGEE. V lost 4 bases, J lost 6 bases, and 9 bases stayed unmatched. CDR3 loop: CASSLDQGATEQYF. The CDR3, as DNA: TGTGCCAGCAGCTTGGATCAGGGGGCGACCGAGCAGTACTTC.

This chain joins TRBV2 and TRBJ2-3; 7 positions match TRBD2. Germline V lookup: CDR1 SNHLY, CDR2 FYNNEI. The CDR3 is 14 residues long. V dropped 10 bases and J dropped 6; count of bases not matched to a gene: 13. The CDR3 is CANRRRGRDDTQYF. For the CDR3, the DNA is TGTGCCAACCGGAGGCGGGGGAGGGATGATACGCAGTATTTT.